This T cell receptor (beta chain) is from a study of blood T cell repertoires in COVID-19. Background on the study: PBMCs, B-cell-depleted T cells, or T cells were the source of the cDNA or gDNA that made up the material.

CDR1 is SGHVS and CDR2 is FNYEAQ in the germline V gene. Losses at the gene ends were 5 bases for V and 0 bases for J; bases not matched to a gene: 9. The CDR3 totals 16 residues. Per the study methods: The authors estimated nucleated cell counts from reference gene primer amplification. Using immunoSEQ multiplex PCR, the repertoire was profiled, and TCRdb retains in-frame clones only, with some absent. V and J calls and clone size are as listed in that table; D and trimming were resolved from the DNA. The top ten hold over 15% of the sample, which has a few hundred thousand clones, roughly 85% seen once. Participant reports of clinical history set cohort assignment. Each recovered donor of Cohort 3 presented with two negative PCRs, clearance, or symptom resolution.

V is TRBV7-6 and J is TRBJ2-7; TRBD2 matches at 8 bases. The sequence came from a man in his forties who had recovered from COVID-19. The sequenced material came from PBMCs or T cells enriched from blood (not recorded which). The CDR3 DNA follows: TGTGCCAGCAGCCTCTTAAGCGGGGGTGACTCCTACGAGCAGTACTTC. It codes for CASSLLSGGDSYEQYF.